Included here is one TCR beta chain sequence, with context. The antigen remains undetermined. Sequencing was performed with immunoSEQ multiplex PCR; in TCRdb, only in-frame clones are kept and a portion is missing. The repertoire holds 140,000 to 150,000 clones, with under 95% as singletons. The germline CDR1 and CDR2 sequences are LNHDA and SQIVND (reference sequence). This CDR3 contains 15 residues. V was pared by 8 bases and J by 0 bases, with 14 bases between. This sample is part of a study of T cell responses to AZD1222 COVID-19 vaccine. Findings and limits, study-wide: Donors, mostly white British, included more females; clonal diversity was possibly underestimated. At baseline, just 6 or 7 AZD1222 recipients tested seropositive. The CD4 TCRs associated with vaccination extended across spike and predominated at 160-218 and 743-854. Only after the peak T cell response were repertoires sampled.

V gene TRBV19 combines with J gene TRBJ1-3; no definite D call. This material consisted of peripheral blood, taken on day 0 of AZD1222 vaccination. The receptor was isolated from an adult in good health. The CDR3 reads CASGFGPVSGNTIYF. In DNA, the CDR3 is TGTGCCAGTGGCTTTGGGCCAGTCTCTGGAAACACCATATATTTT.